This entry is about one TCR beta chain. The data were produced by immunoSEQ multiplex PCR, yet TCRdb's version contains in-frame clones alone and is incomplete. The repertoire holds 20,000 to 25,000 clones, with less than 85% as singletons. Trimming shortened V by 0 bases and J by 1 base, and 15 bases separated the two germline ends. CDR1 and CDR2 from the germline V gene are SGDLS and YYNGEE. CDR3 size: 17 residues. This sample is drawn from a study of blood T cell repertoires in COVID-19. This TCR was recovered from a man between 60 and 70 years old with active COVID-19. V gene TRBV9 combines with J gene TRBJ2-3, with a weak D call TRBD2 (5 bases). Input material: peripheral blood. CDR3 in amino acids: CASSVDPLAQGTDTQYF. The CDR3 DNA reads as TGTGCCAGCAGCGTAGACCCTCTAGCTCAGGGCACAGATACGCAGTATTTT.